This T cell receptor (beta chain) appears in the sequencing data of a study of T cell responses to AZD1222 COVID-19 vaccine. The overall study: Analyses pooled second doses at about 4 or about 12 weeks. The study, taken as a whole, reports: Baseline antibody screening turned up just a handful of seropositive AZD1222 recipients. Donors in the cohort were predominantly white British and more often female, and clonal diversity was possibly underestimated. Of spike-specific TCRs, nearly half reportedly target regions left unmutated in variants.

Repertoires were generated with immunoSEQ multiplex PCR, while TCRdb's copy carries only in-frame clones and drops some. Among about 140,000 clones listed, roughly 80% were seen once. This CDR3 contains 13 residues. Germline CDR1 and CDR2: ENHRY and SYGVKD. Trimming removed 3 bases at V and 6 bases at J, with 11 bases between. About this clone itself: Its cognate antigen is unknown.

The sequence derives from an adult in good health. This specimen was peripheral blood, taken on day 0 of AZD1222 vaccination. This rearrangement joins TRBV10-3 to TRBJ1-1; no clear D gene. Here the CDR3 DNA reads TGTGCCATCAGTGATTCCGGACGGCCTGAAGCTTTCTTT. Its protein product is CAISDSGRPEAFF.